These 10 T cell receptor beta chains came from one sample sequenced in a study of cytomegalovirus exposure and HLA in healthy donors. Researchers ran the PCR with 60 Vbeta and 13 Jbeta primers. Some clones are missing from TCRdb's copy, which holds only in-frame ones; the method was immunoSEQ multiplex PCR. The sample holds under 200,000 clones, around 80% seen once. Sequencing input: PBMCs. The receptor set was obtained from a woman in her 40s in good health and CMV-seropositive.

This rearrangement joins TRBV18 to TRBJ2-1, with TRBD2 matching 8 bases. V lost 2 bases, J lost 5 bases, and 14 bases stayed unmatched. Germline V CDR1 and CDR2: KGHSH, LQKENI. This CDR3 spans 18 amino acids. CDR3 sequence (DNA): TGTGCCAGCTCACCAAGGACGGGGGGGGCATACCGGGACAATGAGCAGTTCTTC. It specifies CASSPRTGGAYRDNEQFF. The variable domain in full, completed from reference TRBV18 and TRBJ2-1, reads NAGVMQNPRHLVRRRGQEARLRCSPMKGHSHVYWYRQLPEEGLKFMVYLQKENIIDESGMPKERFSAEFPKEGPSILRIQQVVRGDSAAYFCASSPRTGGAYRDNEQFFGPGTRLTVL.

This clone appeared a few times. The V gene is TRBV29-1, the J gene TRBJ2-7; 10 nucleotides line up with TRBD2. The J segment lost 4 bases and the V segment lost 4 bases, leaving 4 bases of the junction unmatched. The CDR3 has 13 residues. Germline V lookup: CDR1 SQVTM, CDR2 ANQGSEA. This CDR3 reads CSVGIAGGYEQYF. The CDR3 region has the DNA TGCAGCGTTGGGATAGCGGGAGGTTACGAGCAGTACTTC.

The chain is built from TRBV6-5 and TRBJ1-1; 7 bases agree with TRBD1. The CDR3 is 14 amino acids. Germline V gene sequence: CDR1 MNHEY, CDR2 SVGAGI. With 0 bases clipped from V and 11 bases from J, the junction kept 9 bases outside the gene matches. The CDR3 protein is CASSYSMTTGMAFF. The CDR3 DNA reads TGTGCCAGCAGTTACTCAATGACGACAGGGATGGCTTTCTTT.

The V gene is TRBV29-1, the J gene TRBJ1-1; D unresolved. Trimming removed 2 bases from V and 0 bases from J, with 13 bases in between. The CDR3 is 15 residues long. The germline V gene encodes CDR1 SQVTM and CDR2 ANQGSEA. The CDR3: CSVEKIRPLNTEAFF. In DNA, the CDR3 is TGCAGCGTTGAAAAAATCAGGCCCCTGAACACTGAAGCTTTCTTT.

The rearrangement uses TRBV28 and TRBJ2-5; 9 positions match TRBD1. The CDR3 contains 16 residues. V trimming: 8 bases; J trimming: 5 bases; junction bases outside the gene matches: 15. The germline V gene encodes CDR1 MDHEN and CDR2 SYDVKM. DNA of the CDR3: TGTGCCAGCCGGGGCGCGACAGGGGGTCCGCGGGAGACCCAGTACTTC. The encoded protein is CASRGATGGPRETQYF. Full variable domain (rest looked up from reference TRBV28 and TRBJ2-5): DVKVTQSSRYLVKRTGEKVFLECVQDMDHENMFWYRQDPGLGLRLIYFSYDVKMKEKGDIPEGYSVSREKKERFSLILESASTNQTSMYLCASRGATGGPRETQYFGPGTRLLVL.

The sample holds a few counts of this clone. The chain recombines TRBV19 with TRBJ2-1, with TRBD1 matching 7 bases. The junction had 5 bases not matched to a gene; V was cut back by 4 bases and J by 2 bases. The CDR3 totals 15 residues. Germline CDR1 reads LNHDA; CDR2 reads SQIVND (reference sequence). Here the CDR3 DNA reads TGTGCCAGTAGTACTACAGGGGACCCCTACAATGAGCAGTTCTTC. This sequence encodes CASSTTGDPYNEQFF.

This clone came up a few times. This rearrangement joins TRBV7-2 to TRBJ2-1, with 8 positions matching TRBD2. This CDR3 is 15 amino acids long. The V gene end was trimmed by 5 bases and the J gene end by 8 bases; junction bases not matched to a gene: 11. Per germline, CDR1 SGHTA and CDR2 FQGNSA. CDR3 residues: CASSPGGAGLYEQFF. In DNA, the CDR3 is TGTGCCAGCAGCCCCGGGGGGGCGGGATTGTATGAGCAGTTCTTC.

The chain combines TRBV18 with TRBJ1-6; D is undetermined. Germline values: CDR1 KGHSH, CDR2 LQKENI. The CDR3 contains 16 residues. The germline V and J ends were trimmed by 3 bases and 6 bases, with 15 bases remaining between them. CDR3 protein: CASSPSFGSPNSPLHF. Written as DNA, the CDR3 is TGTGCCAGCTCACCGTCATTCGGGAGCCCTAATTCACCCCTCCACTTT.

The chain recombines TRBV5-6 with TRBJ1-5, with D unresolved. This CDR3 region has 14 residues. Germline V gene lookup returns CDR1 SGHDT and CDR2 YYEEEE. Trimming removed 1 base at V and 0 bases at J, with 5 bases between. The CDR3 bases are TGTGCCAGCAGCTTGTACAGTAGCAATCAGCCCCAGCATTTT. Its translation: CASSLYSSNQPQHF.

The J gene is TRBJ2-1, the V gene TRBV9; TRBD1 matches 11 bases. After removal of 0 bases from V and 9 bases from J, the junction contained 5 bases not matched to a gene. Germline loops: CDR1 SGDLS, CDR2 YYNGEE. This CDR3 is built from 15 residues. The CDR3: CASSVAGQGGGEQFF. CDR3 bases: TGTGCCAGCAGCGTAGCGGGACAGGGGGGTGGTGAGCAGTTCTTC.